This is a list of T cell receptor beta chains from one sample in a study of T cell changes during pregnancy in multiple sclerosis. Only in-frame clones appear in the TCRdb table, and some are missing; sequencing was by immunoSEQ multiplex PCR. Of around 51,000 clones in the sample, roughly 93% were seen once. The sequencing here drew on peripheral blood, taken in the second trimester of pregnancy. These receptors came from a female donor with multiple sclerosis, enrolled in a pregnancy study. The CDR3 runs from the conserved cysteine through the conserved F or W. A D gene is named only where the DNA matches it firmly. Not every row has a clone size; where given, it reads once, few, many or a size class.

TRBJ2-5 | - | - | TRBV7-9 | TGTGCCAGCAGCTTGGGCGGACTATTAGAGACCCAGTACTTC | CASSLGGLLETQYF
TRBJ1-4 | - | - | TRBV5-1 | TGCGCCAGCAGCTTGACGACGGGGGGCCGTAATGAAAAACTGTTTTTT | CASSLTTGGRNEKLFF
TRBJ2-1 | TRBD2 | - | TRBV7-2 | TGTGCCAGCAGCTTGACTAGCGGGGATTACAATGAGCAGTTCTTC | CASSLTSGDYNEQFF
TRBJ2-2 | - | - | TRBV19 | TGTGCCAGTAAAAAGGGAGTCGCGAACACCGGGGAGCTGTTTTTT | CASKKGVANTGELFF
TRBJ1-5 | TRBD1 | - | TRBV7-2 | TGTGCCAGCAGCTTGGACAGGGCGAGCAATCAGCCCCAGCATTTT | CASSLDRASNQPQHF
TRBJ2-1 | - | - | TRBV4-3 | TGCGCCAGCAGCCAAGATAGCGCAGGTCTTTCCTACAATGAGCAGTTCTTC | CASSQDSAGLSYNEQFF
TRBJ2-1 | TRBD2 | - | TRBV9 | TGTGCCAGCAGCGTAGTACCCGGGCTAGCGGGGTCCTCCTACAATGAGCAGTTCTTC | CASSVVPGLAGSSYNEQFF
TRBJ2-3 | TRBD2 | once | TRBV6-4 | TGTGCCACCCGTCCCGCGGGAGGGTCCGATACGCAGTATTTT | CATRPAGGSDTQYF
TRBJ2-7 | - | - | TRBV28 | TGTGCCAGCAGTTTCCCTTCCTACGAGCAGTACTTC | CASSFPSYEQYF
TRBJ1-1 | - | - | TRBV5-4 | TGTGCCAGCAGCTGGGGGGGAGAAACTGAAGCTTTCTTT | CASSWGGETEAFF
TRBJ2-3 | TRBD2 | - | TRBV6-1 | TGTGCCAGCAGTGAAGTAGCGGGGGCCCTCACAGATACGCAGTATTTT | CASSEVAGALTDTQYF
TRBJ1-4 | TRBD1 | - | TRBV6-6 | TGTGCCAGCAGGGGAGACAGGGCGGGCACTAATGAAAAACTGTTTTTT | CASRGDRAGTNEKLFF
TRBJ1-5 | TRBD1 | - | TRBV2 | TGTGCCAGCAGGGGGACAGACCATAGCAATCAGCCCCAGCATTTT | CASRGTDHSNQPQHF
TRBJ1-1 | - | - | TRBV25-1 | TGTGCCAGCAGTGAATCAGGGATGAACACTGAAGCTTTCTTT | CASSESGMNTEAFF
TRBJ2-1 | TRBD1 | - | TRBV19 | TGTGCCAGGACAGGGCTTCGGCATAGTGAGCAGTTCTTC | CARTGLRHSEQFF
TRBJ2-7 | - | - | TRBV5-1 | TGCGCCAGCAGCCCCGACGCTAGCTCCTACGAGCAGTACTTC | CASSPDASSYEQYF
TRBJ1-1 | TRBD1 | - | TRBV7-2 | TGTGCCAGCAGACCGGACAGGTCGTACACTGAAGCTTTCTTT | CASRPDRSYTEAFF
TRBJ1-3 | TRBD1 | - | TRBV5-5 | TGTGCCAGCAGCCCCTACAGGACAGGGGAAACTGGAAACACCATATATTTT | CASSPYRTGETGNTIYF
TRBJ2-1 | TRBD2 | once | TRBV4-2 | TGTGCCAGCAGCCGCATAGCGGGAGGTTGGGATGAGCAGTTCTTC | CASSRIAGGWDEQFF
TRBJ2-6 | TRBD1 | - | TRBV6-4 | TGTGCCAGCAGTGCACAGGGGGATAGCTCTGGGGCCAACGTCCTGACTTTC | CASSAQGDSSGANVLTF
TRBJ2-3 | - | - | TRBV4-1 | TGCGCCAGCAGCCAATTGGAGGGAACAGATACGCAGTATTTT | CASSQLEGTDTQYF
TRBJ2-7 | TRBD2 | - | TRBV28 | TGTGCCAGTCTATCGCGGGAGGGCCGCTACGAGCAGTACTTC | CASLSREGRYEQYF
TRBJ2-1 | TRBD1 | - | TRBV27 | TGTGCCAGCAGCGCGGACAGGCCCTTTTACAATGAGCAGTTCTTC | CASSADRPFYNEQFF
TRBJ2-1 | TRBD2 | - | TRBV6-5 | TGTGCCACCGGTACGGTAGCGGGATACAACTTCTTC | CATGTVAGYNFF
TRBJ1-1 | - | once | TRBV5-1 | TGCGCCAGCAGCTTGGGGGCGGGTATCGTGACTGAAGCTTTCTTT | CASSLGAGIVTEAFF
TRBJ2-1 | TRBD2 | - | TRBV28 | TGTGCCAGCAGTACTAGCGTTGGGAGGGCCCAAGAGCAGTTCTTC | CASSTSVGRAQEQFF
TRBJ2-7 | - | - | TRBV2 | TGTGCCAGCAGTGGGACAGTTTACGAGCAGTACTTC | CASSGTVYEQYF
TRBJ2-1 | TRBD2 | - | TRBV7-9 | TGTGCCAGCAGCTTAACGACTAGCGGGAGTCGCAATGAGCAGTTCTTC | CASSLTTSGSRNEQFF
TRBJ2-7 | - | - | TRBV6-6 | TGTGCCAGCAAATCGAGCGGCTACTCCTACGAGCAGTACTTC | CASKSSGYSYEQYF
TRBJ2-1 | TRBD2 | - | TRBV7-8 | TGTGCCAGCAGCACAGAGCCCCCGGGACTAGCGGGAGGGCCCAATGAGCAGTTCTTC | CASSTEPPGLAGGPNEQFF
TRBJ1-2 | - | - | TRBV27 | TGTGCCAGCAGTTCACCAGGGGCCTATGGCTACACCTTC | CASSSPGAYGYTF
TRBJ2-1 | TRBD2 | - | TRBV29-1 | TGCAGCGTCAAGACTAGCGGGGGGCCTAAGCAGTTCTTC | CSVKTSGGPKQFF
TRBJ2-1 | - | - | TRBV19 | TGTGCCAGTAGTGTCCACACACAGGGCGGTGAGCAGTTCTTC | CASSVHTQGGEQFF
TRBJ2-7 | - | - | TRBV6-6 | TGTGCCAGCAGTCCGAGCTCCTACGAGCAGTACTTC | CASSPSSYEQYF
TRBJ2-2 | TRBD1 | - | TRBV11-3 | TGTGCCAGCAGCGGACAGGGGGTGGCCACCGGGGAGCTGTTTTTT | CASSGQGVATGELFF
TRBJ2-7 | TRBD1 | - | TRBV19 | TGTGCCAGTAGTAAATTCACCGGGACAGGGGAGGACGAGCAGTACTTC | CASSKFTGTGEDEQYF
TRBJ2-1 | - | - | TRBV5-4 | TGTGCCAGCAGCAACCGGACAGTTTACAATGAGCAGTTCTTC | CASSNRTVYNEQFF
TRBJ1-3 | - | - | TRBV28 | TGTGCCAGCAGTTCTCCGACAGGAAGCACTCTCTCTGGAAACACCATATATTTT | CASSSPTGSTLSGNTIYF
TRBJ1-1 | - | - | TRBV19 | TGTGCCAGTAGTATGGCGGCGGGGACTGAAGCTTTCTTT | CASSMAAGTEAFF
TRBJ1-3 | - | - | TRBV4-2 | TGTGCCAGCAGCCGAGTAGTTGAGGCTGGAAACACCATATATTTT | CASSRVVEAGNTIYF
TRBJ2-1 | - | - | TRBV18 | TGTGCCAGCTCCGTCCAGGGGCGGAACAATGAGCAGTTCTTC | CASSVQGRNNEQFF
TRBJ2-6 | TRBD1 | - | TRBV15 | TGTGCCACCAGCAGAATCCCCGGGACAGGGGGATCTGGGGCCAACGTCCTGACTTTC | CATSRIPGTGGSGANVLTF
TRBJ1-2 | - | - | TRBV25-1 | TGTGCCAGCAGTGACAGGGATGGCTACACCTTC | CASSDRDGYTF
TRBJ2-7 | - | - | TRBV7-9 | TGTGCCAGCAGCAACCCAGGTCCCTACGAGCAGTACTTC | CASSNPGPYEQYF
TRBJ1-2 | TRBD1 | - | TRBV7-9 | TGTGCCAGCAGCCTCCAGGGGGCTTTAGGAGGCTACACCTTC | CASSLQGALGGYTF
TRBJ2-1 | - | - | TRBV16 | TGTGCCAGCAGCCACCTTAGCGGAACCTCCTACAATGAGCAGTTCTTC | CASSHLSGTSYNEQFF
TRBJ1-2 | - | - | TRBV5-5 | TGTGCCAGCAGCTACGCAGAGACATTTGGCTACACCTTC | CASSYAETFGYTF
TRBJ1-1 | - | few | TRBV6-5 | TGTGCCAGCAGCCGAAGACAGGCGGGCACTGAAGCTTTCTTT | CASSRRQAGTEAFF
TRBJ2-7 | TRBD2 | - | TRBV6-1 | TGTGCCAGCAGCCCGGGACTAGCGGGAGATGAGCAGTACTTC | CASSPGLAGDEQYF
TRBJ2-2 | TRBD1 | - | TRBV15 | TGTGCCACCAGCAGAGGGACAGGCGAACACCGGGGAGCTGTTTTT | CATSRGTGEHRGAVF
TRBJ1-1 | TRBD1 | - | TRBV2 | TGTGCCAGCAGTGTTGGACAGGGAATGAACACTGAAGCTTTCTTT | CASSVGQGMNTEAFF
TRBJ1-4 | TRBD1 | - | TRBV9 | TGTGCCAGCAGCCCCCTGTCGGGGACAGAGAATGAAAAACTGTTTTTT | CASSPLSGTENEKLFF
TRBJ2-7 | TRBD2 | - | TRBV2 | TGTGCCAGCAGTCATCCTTGGCGGGAGATCTACGAGCAGTACTTC | CASSHPWREIYEQYF